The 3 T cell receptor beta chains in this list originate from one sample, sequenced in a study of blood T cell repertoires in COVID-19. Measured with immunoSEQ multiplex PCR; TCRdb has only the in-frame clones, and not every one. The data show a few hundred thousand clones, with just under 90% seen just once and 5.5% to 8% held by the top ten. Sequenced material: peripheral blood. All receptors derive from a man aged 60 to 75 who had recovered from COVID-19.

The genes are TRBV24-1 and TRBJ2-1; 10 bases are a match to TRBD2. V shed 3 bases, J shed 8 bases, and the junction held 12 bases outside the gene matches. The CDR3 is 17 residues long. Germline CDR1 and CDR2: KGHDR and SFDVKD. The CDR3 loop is CATSDGILAGGIDEQFF. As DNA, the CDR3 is TGTGCCACCAGTGATGGAATTTTAGCGGGAGGAATAGATGAGCAGTTCTTC.

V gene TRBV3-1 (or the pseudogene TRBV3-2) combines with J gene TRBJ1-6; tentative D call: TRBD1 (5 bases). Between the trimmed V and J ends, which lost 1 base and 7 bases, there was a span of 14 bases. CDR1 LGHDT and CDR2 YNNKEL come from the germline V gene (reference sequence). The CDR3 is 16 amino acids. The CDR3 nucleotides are TGTGCCAGCAGCCAAGCCCAGGGCAGGACAAATTCACCCCTCCACTTT. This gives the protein CASSQAQGRTNSPLHF.

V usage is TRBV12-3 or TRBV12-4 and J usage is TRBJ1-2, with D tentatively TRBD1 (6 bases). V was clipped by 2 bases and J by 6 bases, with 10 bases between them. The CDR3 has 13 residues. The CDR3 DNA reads TGTGCCAGCAGTTTAACAGGGAGCGATGGCTACACCTTC. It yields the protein CASSLTGSDGYTF.